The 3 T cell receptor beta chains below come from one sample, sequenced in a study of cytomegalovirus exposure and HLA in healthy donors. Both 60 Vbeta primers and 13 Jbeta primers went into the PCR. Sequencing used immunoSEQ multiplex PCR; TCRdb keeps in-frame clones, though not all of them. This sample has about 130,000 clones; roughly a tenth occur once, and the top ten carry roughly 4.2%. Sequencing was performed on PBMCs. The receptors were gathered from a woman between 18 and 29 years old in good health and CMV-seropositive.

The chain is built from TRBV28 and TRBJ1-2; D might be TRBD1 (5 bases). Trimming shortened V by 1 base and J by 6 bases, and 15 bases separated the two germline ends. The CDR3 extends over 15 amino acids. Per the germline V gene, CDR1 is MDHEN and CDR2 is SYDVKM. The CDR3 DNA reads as TGTGCCAGCAGTTTATACCCAGGGTGGGGAAATGGCTACACCTTC. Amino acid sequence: CASSLYPGWGNGYTF.

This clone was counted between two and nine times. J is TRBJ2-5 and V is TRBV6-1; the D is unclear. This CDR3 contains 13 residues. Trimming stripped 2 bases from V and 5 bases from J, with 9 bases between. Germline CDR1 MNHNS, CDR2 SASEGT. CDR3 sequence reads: CASSERPRETQYF. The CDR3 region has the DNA TGTGCCAGCAGTGAAAGGCCTAGGGAGACCCAGTACTTC.

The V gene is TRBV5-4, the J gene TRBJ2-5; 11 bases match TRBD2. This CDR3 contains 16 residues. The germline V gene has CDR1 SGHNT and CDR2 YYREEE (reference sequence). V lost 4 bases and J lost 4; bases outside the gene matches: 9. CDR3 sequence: CASSPRGSGRGETQYF. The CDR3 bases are TGTGCCAGCAGCCCCCGGGGTAGCGGGAGGGGAGAGACCCAGTACTTC. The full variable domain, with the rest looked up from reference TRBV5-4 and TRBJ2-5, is ETGVTQSPTHLIKTRGQQVTLRCSSQSGHNTVSWYQQALGQGPQFIFQYYREEENGRGNFPPRFSGLQFPNYSSELNVNALELDDSALYLCASSPRGSGRGETQYFGPGTRLLVL.